Below are 4 T cell receptor beta chains sequenced from a single sample in a study of response to subunit inactivated influenza vaccine. TCRdb re-derived calls from the RT-PCR reads in MiXCR, one entry per CDR3 protein. The profile shows just under 550,000 distinct CDR3 sequences, around 25% of them singletons. These records were also assigned to another study, of T cells expressing NK-cell markers. That work states: UMI-tagged 5'RACE template switching yielded the TCR beta cDNA.

The specimen comprised CD4+ T cells sorted from PBMCs, sampled about 11 days after vaccination. Receptor source: a man in his fifties or sixties who received an inactivated influenza vaccine.

This clonotype was seen a handful of times. This chain links TRBV5-1 with TRBJ2-7, with 7 bases lining up with TRBD1. Germline V CDR1 and CDR2: SGHRS, YFSETQ. V trimming: 0 bases; J trimming: 2 bases; junction bases outside the gene matches: 8. The CDR3 spans 16 residues. The CDR3 protein is CASSLDGQANTYEQYF. In DNA form, the CDR3 reads TGCGCCAGCAGCTTGGACGGACAGGCAAATACCTACGAGCAGTACTTC.

V is TRBV4-2 and J is TRBJ2-2; TRBD1 matches 9 bases. Trimming cost V 1 base and J 5 bases; bases outside gene matches: 5. Germline CDR1 LGHNA, CDR2 YNFKEQ. This CDR3 has 16 residues. Here the CDR3 DNA reads TGTGCCAGCAGCCAAGCCCAAGACAGGGGGACCGGGGAGCTGTTTTTT. As protein: CASSQAQDRGTGELFF.

This clonotype occurred a few times. The chain is built from TRBV29-1 and TRBJ1-1; D call uncertain. In germline, CDR1 is SQVTM, CDR2 ANQGSEA. The CDR3 length is 12 residues. V lost 1 base, J lost 8 bases, and 11 bases lay in between. The CDR3 region has the DNA TGCAGCGTTGAAGCCCAAGCCTTAGAAGCTTTCTTT. As protein: CSVEAQALEAFF.

V usage is TRBV9 and J usage is TRBJ2-3, with D possibly matching TRBD2 (5 bases). The V and J ends lost 4 bases and 0 bases respectively, with 18 bases between them. This CDR3 contains 17 residues. Germline assignment: CDR1 SGDLS and CDR2 YYNGEE. CDR3 nucleotide sequence: TGTGCCAGCAGCCCTACTGTCGGAGGAAGGAGCACAGATACGCAGTATTTT. Its protein product is CASSPTVGGRSTDTQYF.